This T cell receptor (beta chain) is drawn from a study of blood T cell repertoires in COVID-19. Produced via immunoSEQ multiplex PCR; TCRdb's table is partial and in-frame only. The profile covers fewer than 350,000 clones, with approximately 91% appearing a single time and roughly 2.1% taken by the ten largest. The CDR3 extends over 16 amino acids. Trimming at V came to 4 bases and at J to 2 bases, leaving 4 bases not matched to a gene. The germline gives CDR1 LGHNA, CDR2 YNFKEQ. Sequencing was performed on PBMCs or T cells enriched from blood (not recorded which). The TCR originated in a woman in her 40s with acute COVID-19. This chain links TRBV4-2 with TRBJ2-3, with TRBD2 identical over 12 bases. Written as DNA, the CDR3 is TGTGCCAGCAGCCCTCGGACTAGCGGGGTCACAGATACGCAGTATTTT. Translated: CASSPRTSGVTDTQYF.